What follows are 15 T cell receptor beta chains derived from one specimen sequenced in a study of Graves' ophthalmopathy and Graves' hyperthyroidism. Transcripts of RNA were the source for amplifying TCR beta CDR3 regions. First-round RT-PCR used HTBI primers; second-round multiplex PCR followed. Using its own MiXCR run on the multiplex PCR reads, TCRdb lists one record per CDR3 protein. Counted here are more than 550,000 distinct CDR3 sequences, 35% to 45% occurring once; the ten biggest clones make up over 2.5%. Sequenced input: peripheral blood. These receptors were taken from an adult man with Graves' ophthalmopathy.

This clonotype was picked up a small number of times. This sequence joins TRBV7-8 and TRBJ1-1; D gene uncertain. CDR3 length: 16 residues. CDR1 is SGHVS and CDR2 is FQNEAQ in the germline V gene. V gave up 1 base and J gave up 3 bases, with 15 bases separating them. CDR3 bases: TGTGCCAGCAGCTTAGTCTGGGTGGGAACCGACACTGAAGCTTTCTTT. Residues: CASSLVWVGTDTEAFF.

This chain uses TRBV18 with TRBJ1-1, with D possibly matching TRBD1 (5 bases). Germline V gene sequence: CDR1 KGHSH, CDR2 LQKENI. The CDR3 length is 15 residues. Trimming stripped 3 bases from V and 5 bases from J, with 16 bases between. CDR3: CASSPQQGGGTEAFF. CDR3 bases: TGTGCCAGCTCACCGCAGCAGGGTGGGGGAACTGAAGCTTTCTTT.

This clonotype occurred a few times. The chain joins TRBV6-5 to TRBJ1-1; the D gene is possibly TRBD1 (5 bases). The CDR3 sequence is 13 residues long. Germline values: CDR1 MNHEY, CDR2 SVGAGI. V lost 5 bases and J 7 bases, leaving 14 bases between the germline ends. CDR3 nucleotide sequence: TGTGCCAGCAGTGCCGGGACGCGGGTTGAAGCTTTCTTT. This sequence encodes CASSAGTRVEAFF.

This clonotype was seen only a few times. This chain uses TRBV9 with TRBJ2-2; TRBD2 matches 11 bases. The V and J ends lost 1 base and 2 bases, in that order; junction bases with no gene match: 1. In germline, CDR1 is SGDLS, CDR2 YYNGEE. The CDR3 sequence is 16 residues long. In nucleotides, the CDR3 is TGTGCCAGCAGCGTAACTAGCGGGAGTAACACCGGGGAGCTGTTTTTT. This translates into CASSVTSGSNTGELFF. Full variable domain (outside the CDR3, taken from reference TRBV9 and TRBJ2-2): DSGVTQTPKHLITATGQRVTLRCSPRSGDLSVYWYQQSLDQGLQFLIQYYNGEERAKGNILERFSAQQFPDLHSELNLSSLELGDSALYFCASSVTSGSNTGELFFGEGSRLTVL.

This clonotype has a count of ten or more. One end of the junction is discordant with germline, which a read error may explain. The J gene is TRBJ2-7, the V gene TRBV7-3; TRBD1 is a possible D gene (6 bases). Germline loops: CDR1 SGHTA, CDR2 FQGTGA. This CDR3 region has 15 residues. The CDR3 reads CASSLTGTPIYEQYF. For the CDR3, the DNA is TGTGCCAGCAGCCTAACCGGGACACCTATCTACGAGCAGTACTTC.

There are many counts of this clonotype. The chain is built from TRBV5-5 and TRBJ1-1, with D uncertain. V was clipped by 7 bases and J by 3 bases, with 13 bases between them. This CDR3 is built from 13 residues. Germline assignment: CDR1 SGHKS and CDR2 YYEKEE (reference sequence). The CDR3 loop is CASWSEEDTEAFF. DNA of the CDR3: TGTGCCAGCTGGTCGGAAGAGGACACTGAAGCTTTCTTT.

Details on this clonotype: This may come from a read error, since a much larger clone is one base off. J is TRBJ2-2 and V is TRBV12-3 or TRBV12-4; D uncertain. The CDR3 is 12 amino acids. Trimming left V 8 bases short and J 4 bases short, with 8 bases between. As DNA, the CDR3 is TGTGCCAGCCTCTCGGTCACCGGGGAGCTGTTTTTT. Translated: CASLSVTGELFF.

The chain uses TRBV9 and TRBJ2-2, with 9 nucleotides matching TRBD1. This CDR3 comprises 16 residues. CDR1 and CDR2 (germline): SGDLS, YYNGEE. Trimming took 3 bases from V and 2 from J; bases not matched to a gene: 5. CDR3 loop: CASSAPGQGNTGELFF. The CDR3 nucleotides read TGTGCCAGCAGCGCCCCGGGACAGGGTAACACCGGGGAGCTGTTTTTT.

This clonotype was picked up many times. This chain links TRBV5-5 with TRBJ2-5; the match to TRBD1 covers 7 bases. Germline V gene lookup returns CDR1 SGHKS and CDR2 YYEKEE (reference sequence). Trimming cost V 4 bases and J 1 base; bases outside gene matches: 7. The CDR3 sequence is 15 residues long. CDR3 residues: CASSPGTVFQETQYF. For the CDR3, the DNA is TGTGCCAGCAGCCCCGGGACAGTCTTCCAAGAGACCCAGTACTTC.

This clonotype appeared a few times. The chain recombines TRBV29-1 with TRBJ1-2; no firm D call. The CDR3 has 11 residues. V dropped 3 bases and J dropped 12 bases, with 14 bases sitting between them. Germline V lookup: CDR1 SQVTM, CDR2 ANQGSEA. This CDR3 reads CSVDGSSGNTF. In DNA form, the CDR3 reads TGCAGCGTTGATGGCAGCTCTGGAAACACCTTC.

This clonotype was recorded at least ten times. The genes are TRBV10-3 and TRBJ2-5; TRBD2 matches at 14 bases. In germline, CDR1 is ENHRY, CDR2 SYGVKD. The CDR3 is 16 amino acids. V was clipped by 4 bases and J by 5 bases; unmatched bases: 6. This CDR3 is CAISVGLAGEGETQYF. In DNA form, the CDR3 reads TGTGCCATCAGTGTGGGACTAGCGGGAGAGGGGGAGACCCAGTACTTC.

Turning to this clonotype: One end of the junction is discordant with germline, which a read error may explain. This chain joins TRBV7-9 and TRBJ2-5; either TRBD1 or TRBD2 may supply D (5 bases each). Germline V CDR1 and CDR2: SEHNR, FQNEAQ (reference sequence). This CDR3 region has 15 residues. The DNA for the CDR3 is TGTTCCAGCAGCTCGCCCGGGACGGGCGGGGAGACCCAGTACTTC. This gives the protein CSSSSPGTGGETQYF.

In its sample, this clonotype was seen once. The chain uses TRBV25-1 and TRBJ1-6; tentatively, D is TRBD1 (5 bases). CDR3 length: 15 amino acids. The V gene's germline CDR1 is MGHDK and CDR2 SYGVNS. Trimming left V 8 bases short and J 8 bases short, with 19 bases between. The CDR3 bases are TGTGCCAGCTTAGCGGATTCGGGGACGGATTCACCCCTCCACTTT. Protein product: CASLADSGTDSPLHF. The entire variable domain, with the rest obtained from reference TRBV25-1 and TRBJ1-6, is as follows: EADIYQTPRYLVIGTGKKITLECSQTMGHDKMYWYQQDPGMELHLIHYSYGVNSTEKGDLSSESTVSRIRTEHFPLTLESARPSHTSQYLCASLADSGTDSPLHFGNGTRLTVT.

As concerns this clonotype: No conserved phenylalanine or tryptophan ends this CDR3, so it is likely a read error. This chain joins TRBV20-1 and TRBJ2-3; D not certain. This CDR3 region has 15 residues. V was shortened by 3 bases and J by 0 bases, with 13 bases between the two germline ends. CDR1 DFQATT and CDR2 SNEGSKA come from the germline V gene (reference sequence). CDR3 sequence (DNA): TGCAGTGCTAGCTTGCCGAGCTACAGCACAGATACGCAGTATGTT. This codes for CSASLPSYSTDTQYV.

Comments on this clonotype: The junction departs from the called germline gene at one end, perhaps through a read error. The rearrangement links TRBV29-1 to TRBJ1-1; D not certain. The length of the CDR3 is 13 residues. CDR1 is SQVTM and CDR2 is ANQGSEA in the germline V gene. CDR3 residues: CSVEGRENTEAFF. Here the CDR3 DNA reads TGCAGCGTGGAAGGACGGGAGAACACTGAAGCTTTCTTT.